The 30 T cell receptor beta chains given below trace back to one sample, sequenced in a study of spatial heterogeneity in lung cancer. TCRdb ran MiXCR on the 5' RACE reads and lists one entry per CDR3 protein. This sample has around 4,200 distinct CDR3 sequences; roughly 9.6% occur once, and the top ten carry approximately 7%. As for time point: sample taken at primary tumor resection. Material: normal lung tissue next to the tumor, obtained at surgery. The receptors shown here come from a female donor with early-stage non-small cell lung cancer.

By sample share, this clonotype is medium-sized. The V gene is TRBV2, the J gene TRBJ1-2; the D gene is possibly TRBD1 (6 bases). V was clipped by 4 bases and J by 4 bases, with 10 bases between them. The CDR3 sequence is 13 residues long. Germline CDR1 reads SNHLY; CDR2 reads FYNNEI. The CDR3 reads CASSAGGAYGYTF. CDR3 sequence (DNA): TGTGCCAGCAGTGCCGGGGGGGCCTATGGCTACACCTTC.

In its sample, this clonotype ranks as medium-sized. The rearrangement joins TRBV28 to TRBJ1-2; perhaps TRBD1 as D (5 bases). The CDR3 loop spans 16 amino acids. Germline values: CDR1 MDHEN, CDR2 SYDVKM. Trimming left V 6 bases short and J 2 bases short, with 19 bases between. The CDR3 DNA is TGTGCCAGCAGCCCGGGGGGGAAACCTCTAAACTATGGCTACACCTTC. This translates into CASSPGGKPLNYGYTF.

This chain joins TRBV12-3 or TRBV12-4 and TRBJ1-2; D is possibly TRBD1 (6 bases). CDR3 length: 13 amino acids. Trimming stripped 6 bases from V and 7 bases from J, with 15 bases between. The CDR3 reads CASSLQGSPGYTF. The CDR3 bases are TGTGCCAGCAGCTTGCAGGGGAGTCCTGGCTACACCTTC.

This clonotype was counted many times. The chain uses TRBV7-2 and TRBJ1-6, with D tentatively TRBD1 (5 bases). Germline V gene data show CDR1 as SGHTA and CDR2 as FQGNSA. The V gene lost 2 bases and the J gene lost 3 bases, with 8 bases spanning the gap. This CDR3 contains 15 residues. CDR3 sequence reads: CASSLMDNYNSPLHF. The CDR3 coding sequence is TGTGCCAGCAGCTTAATGGACAACTATAATTCACCCCTCCACTTT.

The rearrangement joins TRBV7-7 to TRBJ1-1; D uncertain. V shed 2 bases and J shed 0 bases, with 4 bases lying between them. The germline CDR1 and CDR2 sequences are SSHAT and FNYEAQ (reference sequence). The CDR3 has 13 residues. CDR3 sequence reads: CASSLSVNTEAFF. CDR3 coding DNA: TGTGCCAGCAGCTTATCAGTGAACACTGAAGCTTTCTTT. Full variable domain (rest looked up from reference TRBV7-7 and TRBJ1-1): GAGVSQSPRYKVTKRGQDVTLRCDPISSHATLYWYQQALGQGPEFLTYFNYEAQPDKSGLPSDRFSAERPEGSISTLTIQRTEQRDSAMYRCASSLSVNTEAFFGQGTRLTVV.

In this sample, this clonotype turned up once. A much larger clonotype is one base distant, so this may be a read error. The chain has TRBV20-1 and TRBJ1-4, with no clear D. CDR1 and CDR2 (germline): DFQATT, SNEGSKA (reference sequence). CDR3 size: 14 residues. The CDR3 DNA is TGCAGTTCTAGAGGACTTTTACTAGGTGAAAAACTGTTTTTT. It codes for CSSRGLLLGEKLFF.

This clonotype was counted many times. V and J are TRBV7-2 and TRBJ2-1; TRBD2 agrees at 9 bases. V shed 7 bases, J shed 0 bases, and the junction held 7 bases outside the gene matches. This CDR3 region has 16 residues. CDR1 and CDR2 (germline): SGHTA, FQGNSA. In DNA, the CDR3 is TGTGCCAGCAAGCGGGGGGTCTTGAGCTCCTACAATGAGCAGTTCTTC. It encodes CASKRGVLSSYNEQFF.

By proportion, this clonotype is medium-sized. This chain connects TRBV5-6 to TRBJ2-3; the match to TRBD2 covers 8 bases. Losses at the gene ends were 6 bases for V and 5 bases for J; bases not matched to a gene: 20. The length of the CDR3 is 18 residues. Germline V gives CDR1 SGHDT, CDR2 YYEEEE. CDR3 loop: CASTPLGGRFSGKDTQYF. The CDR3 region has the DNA TGTGCCAGCACCCCGCTTGGCGGGAGGTTTAGCGGAAAAGATACGCAGTATTTT.

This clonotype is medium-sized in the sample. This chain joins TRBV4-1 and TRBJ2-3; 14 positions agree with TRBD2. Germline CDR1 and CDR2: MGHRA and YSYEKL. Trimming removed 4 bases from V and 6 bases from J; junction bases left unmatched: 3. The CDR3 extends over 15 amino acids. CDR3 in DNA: TGCGCCAGCAGCCTGGGACTAGCGGGGGCGGATACGCAGTATTTT. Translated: CASSLGLAGADTQYF.

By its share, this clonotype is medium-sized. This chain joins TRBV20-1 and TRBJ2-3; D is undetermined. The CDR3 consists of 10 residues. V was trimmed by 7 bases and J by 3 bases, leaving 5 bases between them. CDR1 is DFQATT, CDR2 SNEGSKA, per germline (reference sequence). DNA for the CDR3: TGCAGTGGCTTAACAGATACGCAGTATTTT. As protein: CSGLTDTQYF.

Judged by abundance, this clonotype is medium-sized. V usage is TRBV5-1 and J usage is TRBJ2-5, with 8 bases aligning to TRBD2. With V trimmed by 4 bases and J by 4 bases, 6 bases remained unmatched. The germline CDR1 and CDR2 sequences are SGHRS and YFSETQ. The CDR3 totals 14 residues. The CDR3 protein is CASSLRTSTETQYF. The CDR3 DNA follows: TGCGCCAGCAGCCTAAGGACTAGCACAGAGACCCAGTACTTC.

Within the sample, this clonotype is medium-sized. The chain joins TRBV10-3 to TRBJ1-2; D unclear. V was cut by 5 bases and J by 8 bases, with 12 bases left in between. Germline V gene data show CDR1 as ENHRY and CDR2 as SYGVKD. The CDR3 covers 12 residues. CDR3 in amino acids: CAISPESGGYTF. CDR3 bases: TGTGCCATCAGTCCGGAAAGTGGCGGCTACACCTTC.

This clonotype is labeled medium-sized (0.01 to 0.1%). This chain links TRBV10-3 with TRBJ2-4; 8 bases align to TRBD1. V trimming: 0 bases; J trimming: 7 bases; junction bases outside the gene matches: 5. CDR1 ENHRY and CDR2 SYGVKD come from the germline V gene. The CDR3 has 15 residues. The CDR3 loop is CAISESGQDRNIQYF. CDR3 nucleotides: TGTGCCATCAGTGAGTCGGGACAGGATCGGAACATTCAGTACTTC.

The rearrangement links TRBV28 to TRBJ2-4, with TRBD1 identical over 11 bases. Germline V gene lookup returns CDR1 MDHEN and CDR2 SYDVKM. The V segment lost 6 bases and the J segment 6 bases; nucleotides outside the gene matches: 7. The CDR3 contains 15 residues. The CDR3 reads CASRSGQGVGNIQYF. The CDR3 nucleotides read TGTGCCAGCAGATCGGGACAGGGGGTCGGAAACATTCAGTACTTC. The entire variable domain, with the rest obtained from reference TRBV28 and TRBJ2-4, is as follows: DVKVTQSSRYLVKRTGEKVFLECVQDMDHENMFWYRQDPGLGLRLIYFSYDVKMKEKGDIPEGYSVSREKKERFSLILESASTNQTSMYLCASRSGQGVGNIQYFGAGTRLSVL.

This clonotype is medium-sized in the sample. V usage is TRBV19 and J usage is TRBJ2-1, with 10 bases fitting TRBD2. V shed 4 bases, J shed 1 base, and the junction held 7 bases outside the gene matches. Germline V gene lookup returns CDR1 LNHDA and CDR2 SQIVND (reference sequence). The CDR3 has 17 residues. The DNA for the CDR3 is TGTGCCAGTAGTAGGGGTAGCGGGGGGCCTTCCTACAATGAGCAGTTCTTC. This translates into CASSRGSGGPSYNEQFF.

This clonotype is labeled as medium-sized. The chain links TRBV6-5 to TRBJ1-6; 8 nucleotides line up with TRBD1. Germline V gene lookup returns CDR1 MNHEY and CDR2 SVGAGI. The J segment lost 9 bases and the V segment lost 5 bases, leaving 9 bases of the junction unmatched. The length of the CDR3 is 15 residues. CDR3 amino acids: CASSASFTGGSPLHF. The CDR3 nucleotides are TGTGCCAGCAGTGCCTCATTCACAGGGGGTTCACCCCTCCACTTT.

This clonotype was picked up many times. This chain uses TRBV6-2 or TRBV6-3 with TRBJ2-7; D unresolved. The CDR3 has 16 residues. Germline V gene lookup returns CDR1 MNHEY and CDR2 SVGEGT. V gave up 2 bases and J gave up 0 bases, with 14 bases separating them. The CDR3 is CASSYPLWGSSYEQYF. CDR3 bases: TGTGCCAGCAGTTACCCCCTCTGGGGAAGCTCCTACGAGCAGTACTTC.

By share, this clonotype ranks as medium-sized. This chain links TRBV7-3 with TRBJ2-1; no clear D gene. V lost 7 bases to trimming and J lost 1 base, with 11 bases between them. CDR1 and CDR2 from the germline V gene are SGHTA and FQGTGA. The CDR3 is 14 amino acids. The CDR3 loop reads CASTWSLSYNEQFF. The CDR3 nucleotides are TGTGCCAGCACGTGGTCTTTATCCTACAATGAGCAGTTCTTC.

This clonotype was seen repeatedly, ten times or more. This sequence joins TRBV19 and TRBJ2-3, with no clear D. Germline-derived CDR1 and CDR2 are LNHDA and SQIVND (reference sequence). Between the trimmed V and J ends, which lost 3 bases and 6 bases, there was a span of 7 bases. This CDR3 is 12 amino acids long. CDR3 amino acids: CASSMKSDTQYF. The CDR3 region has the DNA TGTGCCAGTAGTATGAAATCGGATACGCAGTATTTT.

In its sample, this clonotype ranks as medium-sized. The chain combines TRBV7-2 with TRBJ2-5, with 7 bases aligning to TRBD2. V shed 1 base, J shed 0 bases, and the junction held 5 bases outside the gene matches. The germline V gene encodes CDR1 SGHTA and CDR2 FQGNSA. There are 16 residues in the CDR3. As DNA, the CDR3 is TGTGCCAGCAGCTTAGACCCAGCGGGGTACCAAGAGACCCAGTACTTC. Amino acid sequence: CASSLDPAGYQETQYF.

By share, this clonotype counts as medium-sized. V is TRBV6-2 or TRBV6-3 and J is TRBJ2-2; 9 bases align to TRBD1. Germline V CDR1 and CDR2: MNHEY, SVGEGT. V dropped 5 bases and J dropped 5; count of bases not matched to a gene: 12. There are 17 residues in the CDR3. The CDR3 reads CASSGGQGRGRTGELFF. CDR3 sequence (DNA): TGTGCCAGCAGTGGTGGACAGGGGAGGGGGCGGACCGGGGAGCTGTTTTTT.

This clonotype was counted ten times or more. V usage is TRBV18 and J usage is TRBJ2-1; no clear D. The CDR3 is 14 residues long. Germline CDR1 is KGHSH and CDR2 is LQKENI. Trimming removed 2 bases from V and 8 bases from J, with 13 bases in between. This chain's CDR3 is CASSPLLAGDEQFF. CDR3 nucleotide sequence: TGTGCCAGCTCACCATTATTGGCTGGTGATGAGCAGTTCTTC.

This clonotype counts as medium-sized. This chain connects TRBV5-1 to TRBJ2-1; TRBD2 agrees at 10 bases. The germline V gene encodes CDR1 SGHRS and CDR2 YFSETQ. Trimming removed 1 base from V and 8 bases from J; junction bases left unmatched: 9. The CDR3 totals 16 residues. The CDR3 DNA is TGCGCCAGCAGCTTGCAGGGTCCTAGCGGGAGTGATGAGCAGTTCTTC. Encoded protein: CASSLQGPSGSDEQFF.

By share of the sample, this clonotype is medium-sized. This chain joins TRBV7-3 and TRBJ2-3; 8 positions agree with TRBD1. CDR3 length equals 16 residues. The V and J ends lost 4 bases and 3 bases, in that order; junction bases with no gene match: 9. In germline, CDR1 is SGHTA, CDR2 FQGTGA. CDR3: CASSSNRGLGTDTQYF. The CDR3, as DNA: TGTGCCAGCAGCTCAAACAGGGGGTTGGGGACAGATACGCAGTATTTT.

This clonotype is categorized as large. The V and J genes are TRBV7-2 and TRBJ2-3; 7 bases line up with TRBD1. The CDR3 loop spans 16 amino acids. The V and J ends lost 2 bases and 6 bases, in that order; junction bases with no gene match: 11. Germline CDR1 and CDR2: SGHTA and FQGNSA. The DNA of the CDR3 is TGTGCCAGCAGCTTAATACCAGGGGGTATGGCGGATACGCAGTATTTT. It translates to CASSLIPGGMADTQYF.

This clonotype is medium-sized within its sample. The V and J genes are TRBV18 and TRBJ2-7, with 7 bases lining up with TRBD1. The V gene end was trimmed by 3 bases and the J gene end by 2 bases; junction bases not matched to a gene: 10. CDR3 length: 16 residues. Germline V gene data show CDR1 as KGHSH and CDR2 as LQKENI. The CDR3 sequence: CASSPNRQGSTYEQYF. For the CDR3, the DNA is TGTGCCAGCTCACCGAACAGACAGGGAAGCACCTACGAGCAGTACTTC.

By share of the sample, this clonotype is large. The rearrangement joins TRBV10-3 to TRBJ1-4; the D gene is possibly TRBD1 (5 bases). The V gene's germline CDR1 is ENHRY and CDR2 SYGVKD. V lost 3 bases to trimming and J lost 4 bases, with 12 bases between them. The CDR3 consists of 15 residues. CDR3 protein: CAISDVGAFNEKLFF. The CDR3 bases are TGTGCCATCAGTGATGTCGGGGCCTTTAATGAAAAACTGTTTTTT.

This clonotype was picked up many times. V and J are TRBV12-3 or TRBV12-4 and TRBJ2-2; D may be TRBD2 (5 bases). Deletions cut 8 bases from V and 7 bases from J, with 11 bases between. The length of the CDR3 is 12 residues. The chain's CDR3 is CASSGVGGELFF. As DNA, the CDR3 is TGTGCCAGCTCCGGGGTTGGCGGGGAGCTGTTTTTT.

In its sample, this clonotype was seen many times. Here the CDR3 reads CSAAWGGGANQPQHF. The CDR3 DNA follows: TGCAGTGCTGCTTGGGGGGGCGGTGCCAATCAGCCCCAGCATTTT. The chain employs TRBV20-1 and TRBJ1-5; possible D gene TRBD1, 6 bases. CDR3 length: 15 residues. Germline CDR1 reads DFQATT; CDR2 reads SNEGSKA (reference sequence). Trimming shortened V by 5 bases and J by 3 bases, and 17 bases separated the two germline ends.

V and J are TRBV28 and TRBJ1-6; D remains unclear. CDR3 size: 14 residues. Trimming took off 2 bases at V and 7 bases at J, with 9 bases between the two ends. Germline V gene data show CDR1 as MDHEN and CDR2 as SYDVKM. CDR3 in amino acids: CASSLRGRNSPLHF. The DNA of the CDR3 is TGTGCCAGCAGTTTAAGAGGACGAAATTCACCCCTCCACTTT.